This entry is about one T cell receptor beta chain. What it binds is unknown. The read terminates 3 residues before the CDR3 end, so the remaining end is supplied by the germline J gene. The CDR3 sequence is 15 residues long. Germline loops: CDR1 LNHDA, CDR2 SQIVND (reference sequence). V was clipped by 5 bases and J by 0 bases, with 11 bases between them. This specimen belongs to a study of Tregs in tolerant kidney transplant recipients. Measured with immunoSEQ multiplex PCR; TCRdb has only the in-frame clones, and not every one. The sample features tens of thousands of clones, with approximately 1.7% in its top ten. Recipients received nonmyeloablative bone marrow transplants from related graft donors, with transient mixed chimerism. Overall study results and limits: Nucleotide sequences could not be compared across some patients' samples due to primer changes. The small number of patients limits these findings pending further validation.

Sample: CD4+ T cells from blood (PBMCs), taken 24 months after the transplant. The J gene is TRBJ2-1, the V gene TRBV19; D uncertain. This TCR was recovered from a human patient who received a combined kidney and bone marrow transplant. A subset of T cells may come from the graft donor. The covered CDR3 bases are TGTGCCAGTAGTGCCGACATGAGCTCCTACAATGAG. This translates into CASSADMSSYNE. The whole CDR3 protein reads CASSADMSSYNEQFF.